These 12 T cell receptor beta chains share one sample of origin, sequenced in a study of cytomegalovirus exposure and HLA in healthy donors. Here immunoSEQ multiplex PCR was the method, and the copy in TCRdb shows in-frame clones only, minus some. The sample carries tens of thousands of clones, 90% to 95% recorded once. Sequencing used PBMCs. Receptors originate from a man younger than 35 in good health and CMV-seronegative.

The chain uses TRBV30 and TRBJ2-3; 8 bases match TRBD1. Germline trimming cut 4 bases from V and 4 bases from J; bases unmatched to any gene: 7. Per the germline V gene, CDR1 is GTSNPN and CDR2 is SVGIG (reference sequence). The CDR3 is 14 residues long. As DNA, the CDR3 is TGTGCCTGGATCAGGGGGCAGCCGTCAGATACGCAGTATTTT. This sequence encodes CAWIRGQPSDTQYF.

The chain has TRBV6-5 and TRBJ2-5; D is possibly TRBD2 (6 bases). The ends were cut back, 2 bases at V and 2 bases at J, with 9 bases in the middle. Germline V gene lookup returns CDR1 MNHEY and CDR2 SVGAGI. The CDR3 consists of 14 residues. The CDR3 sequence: CASSYRRGQETQYF. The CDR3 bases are TGTGCCAGCAGTTACCGGAGGGGACAAGAGACCCAGTACTTC.

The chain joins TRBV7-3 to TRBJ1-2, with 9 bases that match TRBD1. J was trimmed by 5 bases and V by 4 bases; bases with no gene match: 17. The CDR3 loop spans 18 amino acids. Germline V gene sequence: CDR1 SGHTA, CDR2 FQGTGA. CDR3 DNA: TGTGCCAGCAGCTATACCCCCTCTCCGGTGGACAGGGGATATGGCTACACCTTC. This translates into CASSYTPSPVDRGYGYTF.

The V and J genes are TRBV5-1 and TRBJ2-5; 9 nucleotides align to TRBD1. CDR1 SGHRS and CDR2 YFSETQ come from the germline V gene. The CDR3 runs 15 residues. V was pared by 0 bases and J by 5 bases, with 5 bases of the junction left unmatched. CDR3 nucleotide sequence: TGCGCCAGCAGCTTGGGACAGGGGGTGGAGGAGACCCAGTACTTC. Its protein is CASSLGQGVEETQYF.

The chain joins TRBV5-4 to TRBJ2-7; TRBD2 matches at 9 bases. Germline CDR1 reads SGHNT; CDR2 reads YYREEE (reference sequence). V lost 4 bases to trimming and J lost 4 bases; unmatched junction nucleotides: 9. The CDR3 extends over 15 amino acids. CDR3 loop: CASSLGSGSPYEQYF. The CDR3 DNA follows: TGTGCCAGCAGCCTGGGTAGCGGGAGTCCTTACGAGCAGTACTTC. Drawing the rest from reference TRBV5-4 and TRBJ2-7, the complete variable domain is ETGVTQSPTHLIKTRGQQVTLRCSSQSGHNTVSWYQQALGQGPQFIFQYYREEENGRGNFPPRFSGLQFPNYSSELNVNALELDDSALYLCASSLGSGSPYEQYFGPGTRLTVT.

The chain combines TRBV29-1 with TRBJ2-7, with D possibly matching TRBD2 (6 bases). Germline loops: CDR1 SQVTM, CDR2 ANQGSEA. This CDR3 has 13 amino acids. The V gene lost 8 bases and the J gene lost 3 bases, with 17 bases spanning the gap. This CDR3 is CSTSGTLGYEQYF. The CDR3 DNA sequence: TGCAGCACCTCCGGGACTTTAGGCTACGAGCAGTACTTC.

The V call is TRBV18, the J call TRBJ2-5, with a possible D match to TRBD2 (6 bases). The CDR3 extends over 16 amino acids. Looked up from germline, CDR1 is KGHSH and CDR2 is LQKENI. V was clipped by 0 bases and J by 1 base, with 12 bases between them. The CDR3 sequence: CASSPPGRSGQETQYF. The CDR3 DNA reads TGTGCCAGCTCACCACCAGGGAGGTCGGGCCAAGAGACCCAGTACTTC.

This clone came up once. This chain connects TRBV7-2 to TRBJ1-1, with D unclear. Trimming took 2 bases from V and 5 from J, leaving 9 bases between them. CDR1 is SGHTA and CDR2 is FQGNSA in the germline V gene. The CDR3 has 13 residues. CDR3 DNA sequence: TGTGCCAGCAGCTTATATGGAGGGACTGAAGCTTTCTTT. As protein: CASSLYGGTEAFF.

The DNA for the CDR3 is TGTGCCAGTAGTCGAAACATCCAAGAGACCCAGTACTTC. It codes for CASSRNIQETQYF. V usage is TRBV19 and J usage is TRBJ2-5; D is ambiguous. With 5 bases removed from V and 1 base from J, the gap between germline ends came to 8 bases. Germline V CDR1 and CDR2: LNHDA, SQIVND (reference sequence). This CDR3 spans 13 amino acids.

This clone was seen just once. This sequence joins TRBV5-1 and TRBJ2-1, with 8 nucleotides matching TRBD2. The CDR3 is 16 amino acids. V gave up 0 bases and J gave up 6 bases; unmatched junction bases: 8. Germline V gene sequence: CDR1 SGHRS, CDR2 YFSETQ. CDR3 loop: CASSLEGLSGTNEQFF. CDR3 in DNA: TGCGCCAGCAGCTTGGAAGGGCTTAGCGGGACCAATGAGCAGTTCTTC.

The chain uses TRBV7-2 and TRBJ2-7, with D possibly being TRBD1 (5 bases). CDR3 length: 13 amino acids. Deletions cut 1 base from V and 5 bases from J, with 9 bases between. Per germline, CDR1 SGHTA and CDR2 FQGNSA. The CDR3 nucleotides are TGTGCCAGCAGCTTAGGGGGCTGGGACGAGCAGTACTTC. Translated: CASSLGGWDEQYF.

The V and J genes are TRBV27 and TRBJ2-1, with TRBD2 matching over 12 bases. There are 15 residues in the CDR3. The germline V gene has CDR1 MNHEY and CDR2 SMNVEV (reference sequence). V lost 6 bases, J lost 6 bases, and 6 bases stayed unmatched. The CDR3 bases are TGTGCCAGCAGGCTAGCGGGAGGGCCAGGCAATGAGCAGTTCTTC. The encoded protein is CASRLAGGPGNEQFF.